This T cell receptor (beta chain) is drawn from a study of blood T cell repertoires in COVID-19. Looking at the study overall: COVID-19 samples from acute and convalescent phases originated in the United States, Italy and Spain. PBMCs, B-cell-depleted T cells, or T cells were the source of the cDNA or gDNA that made up the material.

Under the authors' procedure: Nucleated cell counts were estimated from reference gene primer amplification. Measured with immunoSEQ multiplex PCR; TCRdb has only the in-frame clones, and not every one. V, J and clone size were drawn from that table, and D and trimming were deduced from the DNA. Here the sample spans fewer than 150,000 clones, about nine tenths being singletons. The TCR was taken from a man aged 45 to 65 with active or convalescent COVID-19. The sample taken for sequencing was peripheral blood.

The CDR3 protein is CASSWSGDRGQRQETQYF. The DNA of the CDR3 is TGTGCCAGCAGCTGGAGCGGGGACAGGGGACAGAGGCAAGAGACCCAGTACTTC. V usage is TRBV5-6 and J usage is TRBJ2-5, with 10 bases matching TRBD1. V lost 3 bases to trimming and J lost 2 bases; unmatched junction nucleotides: 13. Germline lookup yields CDR1 SGHDT and CDR2 YYEEEE. This CDR3 spans 18 amino acids.